The table lists the clone carrying this TCR beta chain with a few counts. Its antigen is currently unknown. Next came a second PCR, run for roughly 6 to 11 cycles, which used a sample-barcoded 5' primer along with a J-beta primer mix. TCRdb fed the 5' RACE reads into MiXCR, producing one record per CDR3 protein. The sample has 600,000 to 850,000 distinct CDR3 sequences; roughly 41% are singletons. The data originate from a study of blood T cells in healthy people across ages. Study-level points and caveats: Whereas aged donors had fewer naive CD4+ cells, long-lived donors had more of them and higher diversity.

V lost 3 bases, J lost 2 bases, and 8 bases stayed unmatched. Germline V gene data show CDR1 as LGHDT and CDR2 as YNNKEL (reference sequence). This CDR3 comprises 16 residues. This clonotype was sampled from a woman aged 55-69 years in good health. The J gene is TRBJ2-3, the V gene TRBV3-1; 7 bases match TRBD2. The sequenced sample was blood. CDR3 in amino acids: CASSHFPGGDTDTQYF. The CDR3 DNA reads as TGTGCCAGCAGCCATTTCCCGGGGGGTGACACAGATACGCAGTATTTT.